This TCR beta chain derives from a study of beta chain features in type 1 diabetes. Whole-study context: Patient and healthy donor groups were alike in age, gender and cell yields. Over all samples combined, fewer than 130,000,000 sorted cells were examined. Points from the study as a whole: A potential influence of HLA type upon TCRB rearrangement remained unresolved herein. All four CD4+ subsets from Type 1 diabetes patients carried moderately but significantly shorter TCRB CDR3s.

With 2 bases clipped from V and 0 bases from J, the junction kept 1 base outside the gene matches. Per the germline V gene, CDR1 is SGHRS and CDR2 is YFSETQ. The CDR3 extends over 15 amino acids. Expressed TCRB transcripts were sequenced, since all the RNA that had been isolated was reverse transcribed. Assay used: immunoSEQ multiplex PCR; TCRdb lists only in-frame clones, some missing. The repertoire holds 200,000 to 300,000 clones, with 20% as singletons. As to this clone: Its target is unknown.

The chain employs TRBV5-1 and TRBJ2-3; 9 positions agree with TRBD1. This receptor was identified in a woman between 40 and 55 years old with type 1 diabetes. The sequencing sample was made of naive CD4+ T cells from blood. This CDR3 reads CASSFDRGSTDTQYF. The CDR3 DNA follows: TGCGCCAGCAGCTTCGACAGGGGGAGCACAGATACGCAGTATTTT.